This is a list of T cell receptor beta chains from one sample in a study of graft-versus-host responses after intestinal transplantation. Sequencing used immunoSEQ multiplex PCR; TCRdb keeps in-frame clones, though not all of them. In the table there are 90,000 to 150,000 clones, 85% to 95% of which are singletons. No antigen is known for these receptors. This specimen consisted of unstimulated CD8+ T cells sorted from spleen or lymph node cells, obtained before intestinal transplant. These receptor sequences come from a human donor who received an intestinal transplant. Both conserved end residues are part of each CDR3. Some rows mark clone size as missing; the rest say once, few, many or name a class of expanded clone.

15 - TRBJ2-7 TRBV30 CAWSVGDRDRCEQYF
14 - TRBJ2-3 TRBV19 CASSPRTFTDTQYF
19 - TRBJ2-2 TRBV11-3 CASSLDRATTGGRAGELFF
17 - TRBJ1-4 TRBV4-1 CASSQGGQGLGEEKLFF
11 - TRBJ2-7 TRBV7-6 CASSPAGEQYF
14 - TRBJ2-1 TRBV19 CASSPGTLGYEQFF
17 - TRBJ2-7 TRBV7-9 CASSPYRVSLFSYEQYF
17 - TRBJ2-1 TRBV15 CATSRGPGRALYNEQFF
14 - TRBJ2-3 TRBV19 CASMGTGVRDTQYF
15 - TRBJ1-5 TRBV7-9 CASSLEAPSRGAQHF
18 - TRBJ2-7 TRBV14 CASSPQAALRRGSYEQYF
14 - TRBJ2-7 TRBV27 CASSLSGRNYEQYF
15 - TRBJ2-7 TRBV4-2 CASSHLSSGNYEQYF
14 - TRBJ2-2 TRBV25-1 CATRGGSNTGELFF
16 - TRBJ2-1 TRBV25-1 CASSEFDRGVYNEQFF
15 - TRBJ2-7 TRBV27 CASSGYRDNSYEQYF
15 - TRBJ2-7 TRBV6-6 CASSQLAGGVDEQYF
17 - TRBJ2-5 TRBV4-1 CASSQEWAGVRQETQYF
15 - TRBJ2-7 TRBV27 CASSLGTGGLYEQYF
15 - TRBJ2-7 TRBV7-9 CASSNSGQGLYEQYF
11 few TRBJ2-7 TRBV28 CASSSPYEQYF
15 - TRBJ2-7 TRBV2 CASSRSSGGSYEQYF
15 - TRBJ2-7 TRBV5-1 CASSTQSLRPYEQYF
14 - TRBJ2-1 TRBV7-6 CASSLRDSYNEQFF
13 - TRBJ1-2 TRBV28 CASSFGQGAGYTF
15 - TRBJ2-7 TRBV5-6 CASAPKWVAGGEQYF
15 - TRBJ1-5 TRBV27 CASSFAGGANQPQHF
15 - TRBJ2-1 TRBV5-4 CASSFASGSYNEQFF
14 - TRBJ2-7 TRBV28 CASSFLLAGNEQYF
14 - TRBJ1-2 TRBV6-1 CASTSKGPPFGYTF
14 - TRBJ2-5 TRBV7-3 CASSPQREEETQYF
16 - TRBJ2-7 TRBV15 CATSRDQGSGRDEQYF